The clone carrying this T cell receptor (beta chain) was seen a single time. Its specificity is not known. This entry is derived from a study of T cell responses to AZD1222 COVID-19 vaccine. Study outcomes and limitations: It should be noted that donors were predominantly white British and more often female, and clonal diversity was possibly underestimated. It was only after the peak T cell response that any repertoires were sampled. Nearly half of spike-specific TCRs reportedly target unmutated variant regions. Spike-spanning, vaccine-associated CD4 TCRs were dominant at 160-218 and 743-854.

Produced via immunoSEQ multiplex PCR; TCRdb's table is partial and in-frame only. The table has under 140,000 clones, roughly 89% seen once; the top ten hold more than 2%. Germline V gene sequence: CDR1 LGHDT, CDR2 YNNKEL (reference sequence). This CDR3 spans 15 amino acids. V lost 2 bases and J 5 bases, leaving 14 bases between the germline ends. This chain connects TRBV3-1 (or the pseudogene TRBV3-2) to TRBJ2-3; a weak D match, TRBD2 (7 bases). This TCR derives from an adult who received the AZD1222 COVID-19 vaccine. The specimen was peripheral blood, collected 28 days after the second AZD1222 dose. CDR3 sequence: CASSQRGGRGDTQYF. In DNA form, the CDR3 reads TGTGCCAGCAGCCAAAGGGGGGGCCGTGGAGATACGCAGTATTTT.